Reported below is one TCR beta chain. What it binds is unknown. The germline V gene encodes CDR1 SGHRS and CDR2 YFSETQ. The CDR3 covers 14 residues. The V gene lost 0 bases and the J gene lost 0 bases, with 6 bases spanning the gap. The use of a sample-barcoded 5' primer and a J-beta primer mix characterized a second PCR of roughly 7 to 11 cycles. TCRdb independently ran MiXCR on the 5' RACE reads; one entry per CDR3 protein. The sample contains hundreds of thousands of distinct CDR3 sequences, about 47% of which appear only once. This record belongs to a study of blood T cells in healthy people across ages. Study results and limitations: Unsorted PBMC input precluded a conclusive naive versus antigen-experienced comparison.

The clonotype originates from a man aged 80 or over in good health. The rearrangement joins TRBV5-1 to TRBJ1-2; D ambiguous. Sequencing was done on a sample of blood. CDR3 residues: CASSLGWTNYGYTF. CDR3 DNA sequence: TGCGCCAGCAGCTTGGGTTGGACTAACTATGGCTACACCTTC.